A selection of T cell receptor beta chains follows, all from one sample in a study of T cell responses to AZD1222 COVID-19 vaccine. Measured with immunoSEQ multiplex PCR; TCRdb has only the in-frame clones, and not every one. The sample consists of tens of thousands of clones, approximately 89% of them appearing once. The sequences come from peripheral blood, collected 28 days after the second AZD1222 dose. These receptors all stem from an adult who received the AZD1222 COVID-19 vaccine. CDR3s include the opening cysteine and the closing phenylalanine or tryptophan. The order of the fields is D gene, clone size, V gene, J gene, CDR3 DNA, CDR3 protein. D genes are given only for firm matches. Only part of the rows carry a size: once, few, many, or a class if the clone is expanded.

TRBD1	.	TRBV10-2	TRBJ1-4	TGCGCCAGCAGGGAACAGGGGGCAAGAGAAAAACTGTTTTTT	CASREQGAREKLFF
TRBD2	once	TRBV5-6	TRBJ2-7	TGTGCCAGCAGCCGACTCGGGACTAGCGTTTCCTACGAGCAGTACTTC	CASSRLGTSVSYEQYF
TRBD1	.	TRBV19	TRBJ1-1	TGTGCCAGTAGTCCTAACAGGGGTGGGAACACTGAAGCTTTCTTT	CASSPNRGGNTEAFF
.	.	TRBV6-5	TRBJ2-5	TGTGCCAGCAGTCTTGGAACGGGGCAAGAGACCCAGTACTTC	CASSLGTGQETQYF
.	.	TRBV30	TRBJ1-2	TGTGCCTGGACCGGGGACACTTACTATGGCTACACCTTC	CAWTGDTYYGYTF
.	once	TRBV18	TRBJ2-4	TGTGCCAGCTCACCCCCCGTAGCCAAAAACATTCAGTACTTC	CASSPPVAKNIQYF
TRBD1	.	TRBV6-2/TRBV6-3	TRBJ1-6	TGTGCCAGCAGTTACTCGAGGACAGGGAAAGATTCACCCCTCCACTTT	CASSYSRTGKDSPLHF
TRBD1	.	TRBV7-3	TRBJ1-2	TGTGCCAGCAGCACGATCCCCCGGGACAGGGTGGGGTATGGCTACACCTTC	CASSTIPRDRVGYGYTF
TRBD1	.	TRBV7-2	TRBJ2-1	TGTGCCAGCAGCCCTGGTTGGGGACAGGGAAGCTCCTACAATGAGCAGTTCTTC	CASSPGWGQGSSYNEQFF
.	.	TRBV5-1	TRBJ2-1	TGCGCCAGCAGCATTTTACAGGGCAATGAGCAGTTCTTC	CASSILQGNEQFF
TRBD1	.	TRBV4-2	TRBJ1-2	TGTGCCAGCAGCCCACTTTTACAGGGGCCTGCTAACTATGGCTACACCTTC	CASSPLLQGPANYGYTF
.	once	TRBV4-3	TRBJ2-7	TGCGCCAGCAGCCAAATCCGGGACTGGAACTACGAGCAGTACTTC	CASSQIRDWNYEQYF
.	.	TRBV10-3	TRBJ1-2	TGTGCCATCAGTGAGGGGACGTCCCCATATGGCTACACCTTC	CAISEGTSPYGYTF
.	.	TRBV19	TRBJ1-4	TGTGCCAGTAGTCGTAACCAGCCGACTAATGAAAAACTGTTTTTT	CASSRNQPTNEKLFF
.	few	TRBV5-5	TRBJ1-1	TGTGCCAGCAGCTTAGAAGGGTGGAACACTGAAGCTTTCTTT	CASSLEGWNTEAFF
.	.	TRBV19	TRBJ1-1	TGTGCCAGTAGTACCCCGCGGGGGAACACTGAAGCTTTCTTT	CASSTPRGNTEAFF
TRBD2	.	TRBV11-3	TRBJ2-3	TGTGCCAGCAGCTTTGATAGCGGGATGTCGGATACGCAGTATTTT	CASSFDSGMSDTQYF